The sequence of this T cell receptor beta chain was determined in a study of T cell responses to AZD1222 COVID-19 vaccine. Trimming stripped 7 bases from V and 2 bases from J, with 9 bases between. Germline assignment: CDR1 KGHDR and CDR2 SFDVKD. The CDR3 is 13 residues long. The data were produced by immunoSEQ multiplex PCR, yet TCRdb's version contains in-frame clones alone and is incomplete. The sample includes 75,000 to 95,000 clones, less than 85% of them seen just once. About this clone: No antigen is known for it.

Overall study findings and caveats: Only six or seven AZD1222 recipients were seropositive at baseline.

The source material was peripheral blood, sampled 28 days after the second AZD1222 dose. This receptor was taken from an adult who received the AZD1222 COVID-19 vaccine. The chain combines TRBV24-1 with TRBJ2-3; possibly TRBD1 for D (5 bases). The DNA of the CDR3 is TGTGCCACCAGCGACAGCGTCACAGATACGCAGTATTTT. This codes for CATSDSVTDTQYF.